The 3 T cell receptor beta chains below were found in one sample sequenced in a study of molecular identifiers for immune sequencing clone quantification. TCRdb used MiXCR to reprocess the PCR reads, holding one entry per CDR3 protein. The sample has 460,000 or so distinct CDR3 sequences; 20% to 25% are singletons. The source material was naive CD8+ T cells from blood, with Jurkat cell RNA spiked in. Described subset: FACS-sorted CD8+CD4-CCR7+CD45RA+ naive T cells. Every receptor here comes from a human donor in good health. Some libraries in this study had Jurkat cell RNA spiked in.

The chain is built from TRBV6-2 or TRBV6-3 and TRBJ2-3; 10 bases are shared with TRBD2. The junction had 3 bases not matched to a gene; V was cut back by 3 bases and J by 0 bases. The CDR3 contains 16 residues. Germline CDR1 is MNHEY and CDR2 is SVGEGT. The CDR3 region has the DNA TGTGCCAGCAGTTATAAAGCGGGGGGGAGCACAGATACGCAGTATTTT. This sequence encodes CASSYKAGGSTDTQYF.

This clonotype was observed at least ten times. V gene TRBV20-1 combines with J gene TRBJ1-1, with TRBD1 identical over 8 bases. Germline V lookup: CDR1 DFQATT, CDR2 SNEGSKA (reference sequence). V shed 5 bases and J 4 bases; nucleotides not matched to a gene: 9. CDR3 length: 14 residues. CDR3 bases: TGCAGTGCTCTGGACAGGGAAGTTTTCACTGAAGCTTTCTTT. Its translation is CSALDREVFTEAFF.

The V call is TRBV6-2 or TRBV6-3, the J call TRBJ2-7; 9 bases are shared with TRBD2. The CDR3 is 16 amino acids. With 0 bases clipped from V and 6 bases from J, the junction kept 9 bases outside the gene matches. In germline, CDR1 is MNHEY, CDR2 SVGEGT. The CDR3 reads CASSYSILAGTGEQYF. DNA of the CDR3: TGTGCCAGCAGTTACTCGATACTAGCGGGCACTGGCGAGCAGTACTTC.